This T cell receptor beta chain stems from a study of T cell repertoires in cytomegalovirus infection. Study-wide background: Both a matching HLA type and CMV infection were indicated by public TCR beta signatures.

This clonotype came up many times. Antigen: not known. General observations from the study: Clonotypes of TCR beta that were HLA-C-restricted and CMV-specific dominated the ex vivo response. People with CMV and the relevant HLA were identified by cumulative public TCR beta family frequency.

The CDR3 length is 15 residues. The germline CDR1 and CDR2 sequences are SNHLY and FYNNEI. Trimming took 1 base from V and 6 from J, leaving 12 bases between them. TCRdb ran MiXCR on the reads and lists one entry per CDR3 protein. The table lists just under 300,000 distinct CDR3 sequences, approximately 10% of them singletons. This TCR derives from a human donor in good health (CMV status not recorded). Some clones in this sample may be carry-over from other donors' samples. The chain is built from TRBV2 and TRBJ2-2; D possibly uses TRBD1 or TRBD2 (5 bases each). The sequencing sample was made of PBMCs. The CDR3 region is CASSEVGVEAGELFF. The CDR3 coding sequence is TGTGCCAGCAGTGAAGTGGGGGTAGAAGCCGGGGAGCTGTTTTTT.